Below are 18 T cell receptor beta chains sequenced from a single sample in a study of T-cell reconstitution after alpha-beta-depleted transplantation in children. A library of TCRbeta sequences, prepared with unique molecular identifiers, was generated. TCRdb itself ran the PCR reads through MiXCR, one entry per CDR3 protein. The repertoire holds about 500,000 distinct CDR3 sequences, with approximately 32% as singletons. The source material was PBMCs from the stem cell graft donor, sampled from the stem cell graft. The receptors come from a human donor who donated a stem cell graft to a child with aplastic anemia.

DNA for the CDR3: TGTGCCAGCAGGACCAGGACTAGCGGAACTAGCACAGATACGCAGTATTTT. Translation gives CASRTRTSGTSTDTQYF. The rearrangement joins TRBV6-1 to TRBJ2-3; 10 bases map to TRBD2. CDR1 is MNHNS and CDR2 is SASEGT in the germline V gene. This CDR3 is built from 17 residues. The V segment lost 6 bases and the J segment 0 bases; nucleotides outside the gene matches: 9.

This clonotype was seen more than once but under ten times. The J gene is TRBJ1-2, the V gene TRBV12-3 or TRBV12-4; D gene uncertain. With 7 bases removed from V and 5 bases from J, the gap between germline ends came to 11 bases. The CDR3 extends over 12 amino acids. The DNA of the CDR3 is TGTGCCAGCACCTTGGGAGGGTATGGCTACACCTTC. It specifies CASTLGGYGYTF.

The V and J genes are TRBV7-3 and TRBJ2-1; D is perhaps TRBD1 (5 bases). The germline CDR1 and CDR2 sequences are SGHTA and FQGTGA. CDR3 length: 13 residues. Trimming stripped 5 bases from V and 9 bases from J, with 14 bases between. The CDR3 protein is CASSTRIDSEQFF. The CDR3 DNA reads TGTGCCAGCAGCACCCGAATCGACAGTGAGCAGTTCTTC.

The rearrangement links TRBV20-1 to TRBJ2-5, with D perhaps TRBD1 (5 bases). Germline loops: CDR1 DFQATT, CDR2 SNEGSKA (reference sequence). The length of the CDR3 is 14 residues. Between the trimmed V and J ends, which lost 2 bases and 5 bases, there was a span of 15 bases. CDR3 bases: TGCAGTGCTAGAACGGGTGGGGCGCGGGAGACCCAGTACTTC. Protein sequence: CSARTGGARETQYF.

This clonotype was counted a few times. The chain is built from TRBV18 and TRBJ1-5, with TRBD1 as a possible D gene (5 bases). V was trimmed by 3 bases and J by 6 bases, leaving 9 bases between them. The CDR3 has 13 residues. Germline V gives CDR1 KGHSH, CDR2 LQKENI. The CDR3 bases are TGTGCCAGCTCACCCCCGGGGGTTCAGCCCCAGCATTTT. Its protein product is CASSPPGVQPQHF.

In this sample, this clonotype turned up a few times. The CDR3 sequence: CASAFSGWNQPQHF. Here the CDR3 DNA reads TGTGCCAGTGCCTTTTCCGGTTGGAATCAGCCCCAGCATTTT. V usage is TRBV19 and J usage is TRBJ1-5; the D is unclear. Per the germline V gene, CDR1 is LNHDA and CDR2 is SQIVND (reference sequence). The CDR3 sequence is 14 residues long. Trimming cost V 8 bases and J 4 bases, with 15 bases left between them.

In this sample, this clonotype turned up a few times. The chain is built from TRBV20-1 and TRBJ1-2; D unresolved. V dropped 0 bases and J dropped 6 bases, with 5 bases sitting between them. Germline CDR1 and CDR2: DFQATT and SNEGSKA (reference sequence). This CDR3 contains 11 residues. The CDR3 is CSARDVNGYTF. The DNA of the CDR3 is TGCAGTGCTAGAGATGTAAATGGCTACACCTTC.

The chain combines TRBV29-1 with TRBJ2-1; unclear D gene. The CDR3 extends over 16 amino acids. CDR1 is SQVTM, CDR2 ANQGSEA, per germline. The germline V and J ends were trimmed by 5 bases and 0 bases, with 17 bases remaining between them. For the CDR3, the DNA is TGCAGCGTTCAAGTGGATGGATACAGCTCCTACAATGAGCAGTTCTTC. It encodes CSVQVDGYSSYNEQFF.

This clonotype was seen just once. This sequence joins TRBV11-2 and TRBJ2-3; 7 nucleotides line up with TRBD1. This CDR3 has 12 residues. Germline V gives CDR1 SGHAT, CDR2 FQNNGV. The J segment lost 7 bases and the V segment lost 4 bases, leaving 2 bases of the junction unmatched. CDR3 sequence: CASSSTGNTQYF. The CDR3 nucleotides read TGTGCCAGCAGCTCGACAGGGAATACGCAGTATTTT.

The chain couples TRBV5-5 to TRBJ1-4; TRBD1 is a possible D gene (5 bases). Trimming pared 4 bases from V and 4 bases from J, leaving 14 bases between. CDR1 and CDR2 from the germline V gene are SGHKS and YYEKEE (reference sequence). This CDR3 region has 15 residues. As DNA, the CDR3 is TGTGCCAGCAGCACGCCGGGACGGATTAATGAAAAACTGTTTTTT. Its translation is CASSTPGRINEKLFF. The full variable domain, completed using reference TRBV5-5 and TRBJ1-4, is DAGVTQSPTHLIKTRGQQVTLRCSPISGHKSVSWYQQVLGQGPQFIFQYYEKEERGRGNFPDRFSARQFPNYSSELNVNALLLGDSALYLCASSTPGRINEKLFFGSGTQLSVL.

This clonotype was counted between two and nine times. The chain uses TRBV29-1 and TRBJ2-1; 9 bases are a match to TRBD1. With 4 bases clipped from V and 6 bases from J, the junction kept 4 bases outside the gene matches. Germline V gene lookup returns CDR1 SQVTM and CDR2 ANQGSEA. This CDR3 has 13 amino acids. CDR3 coding DNA: TGCAGCGTTGTGCGACAGGGGGTCAATGAGCAGTTCTTC. Translated, it gives CSVVRQGVNEQFF.

The chain links TRBV15 to TRBJ2-7, with TRBD1 matching over 8 bases. CDR3 length: 15 residues. CDR1 is LNHNV, CDR2 YYDKDF, per germline (reference sequence). The junction had 7 bases not matched to a gene; V was cut back by 1 base and J by 5 bases. CDR3 nucleotides: TGTGCCACCAGCAGAGGCAGGGGGCGTCAACACGAGCAGTACTTC. Its protein is CATSRGRGRQHEQYF.

This CDR3 reads CSASGDVLSDEQFF. CDR3 DNA sequence: TGCAGCGCTTCGGGGGACGTCCTCTCTGATGAGCAGTTCTTC. The chain combines TRBV29-1 with TRBJ2-1; a weak D match, TRBD2 (6 bases). This CDR3 region has 14 residues. With 7 bases removed from V and 8 bases from J, the gap between germline ends came to 21 bases. Germline-derived CDR1 and CDR2 are SQVTM and ANQGSEA.

J is TRBJ2-1 and V is TRBV6-2 or TRBV6-3; maybe TRBD1 (5 bases). The germline CDR1 and CDR2 sequences are MNHEY and SVGEGT. The V end was cut by 6 bases, the J end by 6 bases, with 21 bases between. This CDR3 comprises 16 residues. The CDR3 bases are TGTGCCAGCAGCCGGACATTAGTCAGGGCGAGCAATGAGCAGTTCTTC. It is translated as CASSRTLVRASNEQFF.

The chain uses TRBV7-2 and TRBJ2-4; possibly TRBD2 for D (6 bases). This CDR3 is 12 amino acids long. Trimming left V 1 base short and J 13 bases short, with 11 bases between. CDR1 is SGHTA, CDR2 FQGNSA, per germline. CDR3 loop: CASSLEASVQYF. The DNA of the CDR3 is TGTGCCAGCAGCTTAGAGGCTAGCGTGCAGTACTTC.

This clonotype was observed a handful of times. The chain recombines TRBV5-6 with TRBJ1-2; 10 nucleotides align to TRBD1. Looked up from germline, CDR1 is SGHDT and CDR2 is YYEEEE. The CDR3 consists of 16 residues. J lost 2 bases, V lost 2 bases, and 6 bases had no gene match. DNA for the CDR3: TGTGCCAGCAGCTTCTCGGACAGGGGGACCAACTATGGCTACACCTTC. Encoded protein: CASSFSDRGTNYGYTF.

The rearrangement links TRBV19 to TRBJ2-3; 10 nucleotides match TRBD2. The CDR3 is 18 amino acids. Trimming took 6 bases from V and 1 from J; bases not matched to a gene: 13. Germline V CDR1 and CDR2: LNHDA, SQIVND (reference sequence). CDR3 DNA sequence: TGTGCCAGTAGCCCCCTTAGCGGGAGGTCTCCCCGCACAGATACGCAGTATTTT. Amino acids: CASSPLSGRSPRTDTQYF.

The rearrangement uses TRBV19 and TRBJ2-1, with TRBD2 identical over 8 bases. CDR1 LNHDA and CDR2 SQIVND come from the germline V gene (reference sequence). J was trimmed by 7 bases and V by 6 bases; bases with no gene match: 14. The CDR3 has 16 residues. This CDR3 is CASSRYSGDSWNEQFF. Here the CDR3 DNA reads TGTGCCAGTAGCCGTTATAGCGGGGACTCGTGGAATGAGCAGTTCTTC. Filled out from reference TRBV19 and TRBJ2-1, the complete variable domain reads DGGITQSPKYLFRKEGQNVTLSCEQNLNHDAMYWYRQDPGQGLRLIYYSQIVNDFQKGDIAEGYSVSREKKESFPLTVTSAQKNPTAFYLCASSRYSGDSWNEQFFGPGTRLTVL.